In its sample, the clone carrying this T cell receptor (beta chain) was seen a few times. Its specificity is unknown. 60 Vbeta and 13 Jbeta primers were used in PCR. Here immunoSEQ multiplex PCR was the method, and the copy in TCRdb shows in-frame clones only, minus some. The table records more than 80,000 clones, over 60% of them present only once. This sample stems from a study of cytomegalovirus exposure and HLA in healthy donors. Study at large: Genetic ancestry analysis placed 75% to 85% of the roughly 400 donors that were genotyped in the Caucasian-associated cluster. General study points: Rare TCR sequences dominated, though some public TCRs recurred in many donors. Later analysis associated a missense DCLRE1C variant with TCR beta V- and J-gene trimming. Another analysis was done later, and it associated 15,000 to 20,000 TCR beta sequences with HLA alleles at 0.05 false discovery rate.

Sequencing input: PBMCs. The source of this sequence is a human donor in good health.

The CDR3 DNA reads TGTGCCAGCAGCTTGGAGGGCAGGGGCTATGAAAAACTGTTTTTT. Translating gives CASSLEGRGYEKLFF. The J gene is TRBJ1-4, the V gene TRBV5-6, with D perhaps TRBD1 (6 bases). Germline V CDR1 and CDR2: SGHDT, YYEEEE. Trimming stripped 0 bases from V and 6 bases from J, with 12 bases between. The CDR3 is 15 residues long.